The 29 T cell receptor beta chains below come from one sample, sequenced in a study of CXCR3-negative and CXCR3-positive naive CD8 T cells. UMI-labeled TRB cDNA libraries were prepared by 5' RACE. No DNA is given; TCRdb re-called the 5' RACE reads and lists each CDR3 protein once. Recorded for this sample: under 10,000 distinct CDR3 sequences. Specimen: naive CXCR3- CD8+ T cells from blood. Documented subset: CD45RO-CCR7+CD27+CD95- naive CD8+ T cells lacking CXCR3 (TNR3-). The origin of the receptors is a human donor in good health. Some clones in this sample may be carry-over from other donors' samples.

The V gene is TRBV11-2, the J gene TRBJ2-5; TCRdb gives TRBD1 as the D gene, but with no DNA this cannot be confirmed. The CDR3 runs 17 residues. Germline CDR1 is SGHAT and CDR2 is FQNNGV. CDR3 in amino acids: CASSLPQTGTPQETQYF.

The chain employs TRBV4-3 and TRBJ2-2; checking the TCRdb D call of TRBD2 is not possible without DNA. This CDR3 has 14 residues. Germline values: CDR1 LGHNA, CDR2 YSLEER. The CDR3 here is CASSQVYGSGELFF.

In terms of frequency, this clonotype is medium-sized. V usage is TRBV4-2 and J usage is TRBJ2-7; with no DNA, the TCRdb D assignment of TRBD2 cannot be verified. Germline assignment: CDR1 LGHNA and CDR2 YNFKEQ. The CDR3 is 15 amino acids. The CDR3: CASSQGASGSREQYF.

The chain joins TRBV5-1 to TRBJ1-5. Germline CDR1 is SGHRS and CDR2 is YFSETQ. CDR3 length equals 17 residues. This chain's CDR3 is CASSLLGLTDSNQPQHF. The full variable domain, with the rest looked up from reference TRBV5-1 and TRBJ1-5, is KAGVTQTPRYLIKTRGQQVTLSCSPISGHRSVSWYQQTPGQGLQFLFEYFSETQRNKGNFPGRFSGRQFSNSRSEMNVSTLELGDSALYLCASSLLGLTDSNQPQHFGDGTRLSIL.

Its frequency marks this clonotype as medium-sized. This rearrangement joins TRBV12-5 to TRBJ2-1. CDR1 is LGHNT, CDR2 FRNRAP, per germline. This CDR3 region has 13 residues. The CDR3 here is CASGKTGYNEQFF.

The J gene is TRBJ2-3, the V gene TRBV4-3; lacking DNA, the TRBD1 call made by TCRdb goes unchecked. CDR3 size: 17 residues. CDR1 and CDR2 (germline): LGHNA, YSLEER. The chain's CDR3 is CASSQDAGQLPTDTQYF.

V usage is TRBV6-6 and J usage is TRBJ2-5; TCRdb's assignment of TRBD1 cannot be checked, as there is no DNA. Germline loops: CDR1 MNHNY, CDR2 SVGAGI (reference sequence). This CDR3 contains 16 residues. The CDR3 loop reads CASSYAPGSPRETQYF.

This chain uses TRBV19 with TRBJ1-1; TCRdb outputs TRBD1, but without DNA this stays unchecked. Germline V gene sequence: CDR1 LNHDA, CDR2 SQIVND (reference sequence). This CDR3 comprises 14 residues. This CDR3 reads CASSMVGANTEAFF.

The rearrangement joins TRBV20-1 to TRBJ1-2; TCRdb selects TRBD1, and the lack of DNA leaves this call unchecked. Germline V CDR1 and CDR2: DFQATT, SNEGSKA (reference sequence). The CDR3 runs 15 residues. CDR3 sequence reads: CSARAGPGPYYGYTF.

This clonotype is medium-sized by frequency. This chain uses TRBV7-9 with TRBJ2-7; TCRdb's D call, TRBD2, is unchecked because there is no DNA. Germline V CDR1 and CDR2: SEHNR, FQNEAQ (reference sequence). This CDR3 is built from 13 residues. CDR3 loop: CASTASGTYEQYF.

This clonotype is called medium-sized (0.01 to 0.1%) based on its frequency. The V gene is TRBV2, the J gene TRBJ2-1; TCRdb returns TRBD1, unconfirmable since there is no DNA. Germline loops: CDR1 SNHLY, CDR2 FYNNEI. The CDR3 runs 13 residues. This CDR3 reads CASLLSAAGEQFF.

The CDR3 is CASTEVGGGSYNEQFF. The chain combines TRBV10-2 with TRBJ2-1. Germline CDR1 WSHSY, CDR2 SAAADI. This CDR3 is built from 16 residues.

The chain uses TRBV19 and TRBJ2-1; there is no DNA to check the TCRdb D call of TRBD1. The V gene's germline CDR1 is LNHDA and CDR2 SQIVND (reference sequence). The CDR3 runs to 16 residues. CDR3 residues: CASSIVAGSKVNEQFF.

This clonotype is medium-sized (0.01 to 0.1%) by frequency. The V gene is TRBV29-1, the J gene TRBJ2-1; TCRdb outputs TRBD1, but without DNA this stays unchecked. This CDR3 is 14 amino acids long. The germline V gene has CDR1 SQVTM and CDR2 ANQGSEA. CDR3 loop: CSDWTGAVYNEQFF.

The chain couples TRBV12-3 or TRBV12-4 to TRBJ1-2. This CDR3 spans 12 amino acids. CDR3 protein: CASFTSNYGYTF.

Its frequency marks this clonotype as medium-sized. Here the CDR3 reads CASSLAGPNNEQFF. This sequence joins TRBV6-1 and TRBJ2-1; no DNA is available, so the TRBD2 call from TCRdb remains unchecked. Germline V gene lookup returns CDR1 MNHNS and CDR2 SASEGT. This CDR3 is 14 amino acids long.

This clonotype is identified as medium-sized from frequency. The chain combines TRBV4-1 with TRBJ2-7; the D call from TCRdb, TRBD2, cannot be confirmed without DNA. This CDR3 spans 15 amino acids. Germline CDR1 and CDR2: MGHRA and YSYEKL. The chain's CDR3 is CASSQDSSGFYEQYF.

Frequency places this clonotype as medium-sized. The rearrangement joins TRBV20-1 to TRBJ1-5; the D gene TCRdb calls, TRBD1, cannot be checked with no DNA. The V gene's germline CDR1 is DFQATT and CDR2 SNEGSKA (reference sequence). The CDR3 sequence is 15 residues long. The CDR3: CSAGQGAYSNQPQHF.

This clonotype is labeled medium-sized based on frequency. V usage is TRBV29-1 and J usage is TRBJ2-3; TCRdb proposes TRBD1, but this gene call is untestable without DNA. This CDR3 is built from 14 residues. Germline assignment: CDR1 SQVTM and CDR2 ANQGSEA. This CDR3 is CSVEPLGKTDTQYF.

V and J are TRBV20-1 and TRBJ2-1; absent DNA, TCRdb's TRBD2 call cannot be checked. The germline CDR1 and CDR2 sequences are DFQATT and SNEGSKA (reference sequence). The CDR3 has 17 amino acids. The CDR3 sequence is CSARDRTSGSSVNEQFF.

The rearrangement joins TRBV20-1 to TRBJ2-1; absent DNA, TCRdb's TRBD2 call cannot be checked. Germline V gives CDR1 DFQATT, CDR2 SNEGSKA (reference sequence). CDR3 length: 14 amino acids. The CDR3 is CSACRLAGNNEQFF.

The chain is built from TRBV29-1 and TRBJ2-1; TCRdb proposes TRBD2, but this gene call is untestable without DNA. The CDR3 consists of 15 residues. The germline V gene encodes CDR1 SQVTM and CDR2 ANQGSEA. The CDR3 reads CSVEDLSGAYNEQFF.

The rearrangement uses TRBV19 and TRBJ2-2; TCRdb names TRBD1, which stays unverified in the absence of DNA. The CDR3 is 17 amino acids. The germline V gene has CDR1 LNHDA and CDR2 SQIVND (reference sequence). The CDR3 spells CASSILVVAGGPGELFF.

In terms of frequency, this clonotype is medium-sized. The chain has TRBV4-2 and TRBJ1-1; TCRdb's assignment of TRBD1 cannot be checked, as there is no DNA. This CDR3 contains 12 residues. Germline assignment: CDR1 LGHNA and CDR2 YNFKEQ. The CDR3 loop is CASSQAGTEAFF.

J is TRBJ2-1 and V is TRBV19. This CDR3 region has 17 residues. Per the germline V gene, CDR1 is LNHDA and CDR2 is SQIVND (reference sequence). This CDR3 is CASRRTERSSSYNEQFF.

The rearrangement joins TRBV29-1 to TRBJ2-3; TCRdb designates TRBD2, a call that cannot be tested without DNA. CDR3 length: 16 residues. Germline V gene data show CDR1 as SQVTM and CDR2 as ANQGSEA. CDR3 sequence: CSVGPLAGDHIDTQYF.

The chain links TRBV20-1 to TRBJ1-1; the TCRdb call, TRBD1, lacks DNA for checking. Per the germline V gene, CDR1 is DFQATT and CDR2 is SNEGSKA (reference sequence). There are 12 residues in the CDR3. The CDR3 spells CSVLRQGTEDFF.

The CDR3 is CASSYFSGPGDTGELFF. This chain links TRBV6-2 or TRBV6-3 with TRBJ2-2; as DNA is missing, the TRBD1 call by TCRdb cannot be tested. In germline, CDR1 is MNHEY, CDR2 SVGEGT. The CDR3 extends over 17 amino acids.

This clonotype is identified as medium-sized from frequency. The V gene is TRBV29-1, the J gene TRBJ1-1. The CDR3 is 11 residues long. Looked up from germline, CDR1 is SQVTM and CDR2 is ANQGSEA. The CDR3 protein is CSVVEVTEAFF.